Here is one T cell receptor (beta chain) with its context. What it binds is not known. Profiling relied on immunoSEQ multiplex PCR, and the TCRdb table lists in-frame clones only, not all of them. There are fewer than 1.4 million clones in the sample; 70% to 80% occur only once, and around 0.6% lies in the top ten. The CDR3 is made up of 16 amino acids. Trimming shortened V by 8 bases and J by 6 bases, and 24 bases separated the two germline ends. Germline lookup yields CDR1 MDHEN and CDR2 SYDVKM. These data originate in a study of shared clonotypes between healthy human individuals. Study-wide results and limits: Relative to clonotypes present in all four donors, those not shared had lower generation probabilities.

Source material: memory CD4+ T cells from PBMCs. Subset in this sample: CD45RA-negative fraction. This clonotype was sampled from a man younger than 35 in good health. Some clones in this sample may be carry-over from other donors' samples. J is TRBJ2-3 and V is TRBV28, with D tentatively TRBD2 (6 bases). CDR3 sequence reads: CASREGGGNSIDTQYF. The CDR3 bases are TGTGCCAGCCGTGAGGGTGGCGGGAATAGCATCGATACGCAGTATTTT.